The clone carrying this T cell receptor (beta chain) was seen repeatedly, ten times or more. Its cognate antigen is unknown. The data derive from a study of neurological immune-mediated disorders. The cDNA was generated by 5'RACE with 10-nucleotide random UMIs. TCRdb used MiXCR to reprocess the 5' RACE reads, holding one entry per CDR3 protein. The sample includes 28,000 or so distinct CDR3 sequences, 9% to 15% of them seen just once. CDR1 is LGHDT and CDR2 is YNNKEL in the germline V gene (reference sequence). Trimming cost V 0 bases and J 2 bases; bases outside gene matches: 4. This CDR3 region has 16 residues. Study-level points and caveats: Multiple sclerosis patients had less TCR clonal expansion than even healthy controls, unlike HTLV-1-associated myelopathy. No sharing of CDR3 amino acid sequences was observed among expanded clones across subjects, suggesting private repertoires in all groups.

The material sequenced was PBMCs. The receptor was isolated from a man in his 60s in good health. J is TRBJ2-7 and V is TRBV3-1, with 10 positions matching TRBD2. This chain's CDR3 is CASSQDLLAGAYEQYF. CDR3 sequence (DNA): TGTGCCAGCAGCCAAGATCTTCTAGCGGGGGCCTACGAGCAGTACTTC.